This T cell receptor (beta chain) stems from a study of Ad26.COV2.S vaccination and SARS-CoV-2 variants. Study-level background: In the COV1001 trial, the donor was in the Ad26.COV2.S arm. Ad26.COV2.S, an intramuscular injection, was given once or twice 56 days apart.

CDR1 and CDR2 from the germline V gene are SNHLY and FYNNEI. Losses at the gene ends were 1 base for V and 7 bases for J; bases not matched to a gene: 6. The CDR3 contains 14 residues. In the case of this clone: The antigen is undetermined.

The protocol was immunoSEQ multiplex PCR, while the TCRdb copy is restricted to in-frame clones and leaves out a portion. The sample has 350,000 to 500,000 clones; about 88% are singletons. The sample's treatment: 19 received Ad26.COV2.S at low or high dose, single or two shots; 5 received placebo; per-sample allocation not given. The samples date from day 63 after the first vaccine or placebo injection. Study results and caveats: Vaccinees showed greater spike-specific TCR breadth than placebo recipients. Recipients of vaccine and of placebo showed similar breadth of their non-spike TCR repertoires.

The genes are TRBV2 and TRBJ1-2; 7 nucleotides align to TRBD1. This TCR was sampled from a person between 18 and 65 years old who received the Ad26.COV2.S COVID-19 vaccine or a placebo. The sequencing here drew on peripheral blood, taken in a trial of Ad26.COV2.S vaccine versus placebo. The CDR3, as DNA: TGTGCCAGCAGTGAAGAGGGGGCGGGGCTTGGCTACACCTTC. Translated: CASSEEGAGLGYTF. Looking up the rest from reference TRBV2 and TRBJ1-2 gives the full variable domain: EPEVTQTPSHQVTQMGQEVILRCVPISNHLYFYWYRQILGQKVEFLVSFYNNEISEKSEIFDDQFSVERPDGSNFTLKIRSTKLEDSAMYFCASSEEGAGLGYTFGSGTRLTVV.